This T cell receptor (beta chain) is from a study of tissue T cells after allogeneic stem cell transplantation. Study observations and caveats: Anatomically similar tissues had similar TCR repertoires within each patient. Few T cell clones were shared across patients, but motif clusters showed tissue-specific shared signatures.

As to time point: mouse harvest day 14 after allogeneic transplant. Each mouse received 10^7 T-cell-depleted marrow cells plus 10^6 splenic CD5+ T cells by tail vein. Mice had MHC-mismatched B6 into BALB/c GVHD, sampled day 7 or 14. The count of this clone is one. Its antigen is as yet unknown. These gene names are mouse names. With the read ending 1 residue before the CDR3 end, the germline J gene is used to fill in that end. There are 14 residues in the CDR3. J lost 4 bases, V lost 6 bases, and 3 bases had no gene match. From germline, CDR1 is KGHTA and CDR2 FRNEEI. Repertoires were generated with immunoSEQ multiplex PCR, while TCRdb's copy carries only in-frame clones and drops some. This sample has some 6,100 clones, with 40% to 55% found just once.

The receptor was derived from a female BALB/c mouse given C57BL/6 T cells with graft-versus-host disease after an allogeneic hematopoietic cell transplant. The chain combines TRBV24 with TRBJ2-7; 13 bases fit TRBD2. The specimen sequenced was gut tissue. CDR3 amino acids: CASRPGLGGYEQYF. The part of the CDR3 DNA that was read is TGTGCCAGCAGACCGGGACTGGGGGGGTATGAACAGTAC.